The 6 T cell receptor beta chains below all came from one sample that was sequenced in a study of cytomegalovirus exposure and HLA in healthy donors. PCR primers comprised 60 Vbeta and 13 Jbeta primers. Some clones are missing from TCRdb's copy, which holds only in-frame ones; the method was immunoSEQ multiplex PCR. The data show about 110,000 clones, with more than 60% seen just once and under 6.5% held by the top ten. Specimen: PBMCs. Every receptor here comes from a woman aged 50 to 65 in good health and CMV-seropositive.

The table lists this clone with a few counts. The CDR3 region is CASSFWRSGTDTQYF. The DNA for the CDR3 is TGTGCCAGCAGCTTCTGGAGGTCCGGCACAGATACGCAGTATTTT. The V call is TRBV7-9, the J call TRBJ2-3; D perhaps matches TRBD2 (5 bases). The CDR3 is 15 residues long. V was clipped by 3 bases and J by 1 base, with 11 bases between them. The germline gives CDR1 SEHNR, CDR2 FQNEAQ (reference sequence).

The chain is built from TRBV19 and TRBJ1-2; D is possibly TRBD1 (5 bases). V dropped 6 bases and J dropped 4 bases, with 15 bases sitting between them. Germline assignment: CDR1 LNHDA and CDR2 SQIVND (reference sequence). CDR3 length: 14 amino acids. This CDR3 reads CASSLAGTAYGYTF. CDR3 coding DNA: TGTGCCAGTAGCTTAGCGGGGACGGCCTATGGCTACACCTTC. Based on the CDR3 plus reference TRBV19 and TRBJ1-2, the full variable domain is DGGITQSPKYLFRKEGQNVTLSCEQNLNHDAMYWYRQDPGQGLRLIYYSQIVNDFQKGDIAEGYSVSREKKESFPLTVTSAQKNPTAFYLCASSLAGTAYGYTFGSGTRLTVV.

The genes are TRBV5-1 and TRBJ2-3, with 8 bases aligning to TRBD1. CDR1 and CDR2 from the germline V gene are SGHRS and YFSETQ. The CDR3 runs 15 residues. The ends lost 3 bases at V and 7 bases at J; junction bases unmatched: 10. CDR3: CASSSEGQGANTQYF. The CDR3 DNA reads as TGCGCCAGCAGCTCCGAGGGGCAGGGGGCGAATACGCAGTATTTT.

The chain combines TRBV19 with TRBJ1-2; no definite D call. Deletions cut 2 bases from V and 5 bases from J, with 9 bases between. This CDR3 spans 13 amino acids. Germline lookup yields CDR1 LNHDA and CDR2 SQIVND (reference sequence). As DNA, the CDR3 is TGTGCCAGTAGTATAAGCCAGGCTTATGGCTACACCTTC. It translates to CASSISQAYGYTF.

The chain joins TRBV7-9 to TRBJ2-5; 13 bases line up with TRBD2. The V gene end was trimmed by 5 bases and the J gene end by 3 bases; junction bases not matched to a gene: 9. The CDR3 contains 17 residues. Looked up from germline, CDR1 is SEHNR and CDR2 is FQNEAQ (reference sequence). CDR3: CASSEGGLAGRKETQYF. The CDR3 DNA reads TGTGCCAGCAGCGAGGGGGGACTAGCGGGGCGAAAAGAGACCCAGTACTTC.

This clone appeared a single time. The V gene is TRBV2, the J gene TRBJ2-7; TRBD2 is a possible D gene (5 bases). The germline V gene encodes CDR1 SNHLY and CDR2 FYNNEI. The CDR3 is 14 residues long. The V end was cut by 6 bases, the J end by 6 bases, with 18 bases between. CDR3 in DNA: TGTGCCAGCAGCCGGCGGGCGGTGGCCGCCGAGCAGTACTTC. Protein product: CASSRRAVAAEQYF.